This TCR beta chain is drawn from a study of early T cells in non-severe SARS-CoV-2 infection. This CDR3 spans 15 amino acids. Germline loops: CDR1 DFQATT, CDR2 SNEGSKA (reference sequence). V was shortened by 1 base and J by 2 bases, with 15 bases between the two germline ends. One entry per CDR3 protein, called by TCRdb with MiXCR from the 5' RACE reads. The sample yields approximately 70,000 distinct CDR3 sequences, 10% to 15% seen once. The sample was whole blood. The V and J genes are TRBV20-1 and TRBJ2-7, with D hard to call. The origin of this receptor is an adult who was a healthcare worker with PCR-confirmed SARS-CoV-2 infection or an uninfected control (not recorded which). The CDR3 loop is CSARVAKSGPYEQYF. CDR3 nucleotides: TGCAGTGCTAGAGTGGCCAAATCTGGCCCCTACGAGCAGTACTTC.